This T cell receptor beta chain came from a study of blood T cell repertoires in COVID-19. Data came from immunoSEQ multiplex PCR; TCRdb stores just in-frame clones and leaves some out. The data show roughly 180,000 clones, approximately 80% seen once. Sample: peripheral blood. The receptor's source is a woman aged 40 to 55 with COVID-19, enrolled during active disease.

CDR3 residues: CASSKGQGQLNYGYTF. CDR3 sequence (DNA): TGTGCCAGCAGTAAAGGACAGGGTCAACTTAACTATGGCTACACCTTC. The genes are TRBV6-1 and TRBJ1-2; 8 nucleotides match TRBD1. In germline, CDR1 is MNHNS, CDR2 SASEGT. CDR3 length: 16 residues. V shed 5 bases and J 1 base; nucleotides not matched to a gene: 9.